Detailed here is one T cell receptor beta chain. Its antigen is not known. The individuals who served as donors were healthy Caucasians living in Russia, aged roughly 6 to 95. This record comes from a study of blood T cells in healthy people across ages. Study results and caveats: TCR beta diversity correlated strongly with naive T cell percentage.

V was cut by 6 bases and J by 10 bases, with 19 bases left in between. This CDR3 has 14 residues. Together with a sample-barcoded 5' primer, a J-beta primer mix was included in a second PCR lasting about 6 to 11 cycles. Each sample yielded at least 2.5 million CDR3-containing paired-end reads. MiXCR, applied by TCRdb to the 5' RACE reads, yields one record per CDR3 protein. The table records about a million distinct CDR3 sequences, roughly 52% of them present only once. The clonotype was recovered from a young man in good health. V gene TRBV12-3 or TRBV12-4 combines with J gene TRBJ2-1; possibly TRBD1 for D (5 bases). Sequencing input: blood. CDR3 amino acids: CASRSPGIAGEQFF. As DNA, the CDR3 is TGTGCCAGCAGATCGCCAGGGATCGCAGGAGAGCAGTTCTTC.